This T cell receptor beta chain derives from a study of blood T cell repertoires in COVID-19. Study overall: Collection of acute and convalescent COVID-19 samples took place in the United States, Italy and Spain. T cells, B-cell-depleted T cells, or PBMCs provided the cDNA or gDNA that served as material.

All enrollees were roughly 18 to 90 years old and from 25 or so US areas. The CDR3 length is 13 residues. V lost 4 bases to trimming and J lost 6 bases; unmatched junction nucleotides: 4. Germline V gene data show CDR1 as MNHEY and CDR2 as SMNVEV (reference sequence). The authors' processing: Nucleated cell number was recorded as an estimate derived from reference gene primer amplification. Profiled with immunoSEQ multiplex PCR; TCRdb holds only in-frame clones, not every one. Clone size and the V and J calls come from that table; the DNA yielded D and trimming. This table holds fewer than 450,000 clones, roughly 91% found once.

This TCR was recovered from a man aged 18 to 35 who had recovered from COVID-19. The sequenced sample was PBMCs or T cells enriched from blood (not recorded which). This rearrangement joins TRBV27 to TRBJ1-2; TRBD1 aligns across 8 bases. The CDR3 nucleotides are TGTGCCAGCAGTTGGCACAGGGGGGATGGCTACACCTTC. This translates into CASSWHRGDGYTF.